The clone carrying this T cell receptor (beta chain) was picked up a small number of times. The antigen is undetermined. The data originate from a study of T-cell memory formation after mild COVID-19. TCRdb used MiXCR to reprocess the 5' RACE reads, holding one entry per CDR3 protein. The repertoire holds 190,000 or so distinct CDR3 sequences, 10% seen once, with approximately 2.8% in the top ten. Whole-study results and caveats: Clones that contracted clustered mainly in CM and EM if CD4+ and in EMRA if CD8+.

The J segment lost 8 bases and the V segment lost 0 bases, leaving 8 bases of the junction unmatched. The CDR3 consists of 16 residues. Per the germline V gene, CDR1 is LGHNA and CDR2 is YNFKEQ. The chain couples TRBV4-2 to TRBJ2-3, with TRBD2 matching over 10 bases. Sequencing was done on a sample of PBMCs or a T cell subset sorted from them (not recorded which). This clonotype originated in a man between 18 and 35 years old who had mild COVID-19 (a few samples of this study predate the infection). Cell type and time point are not known. The CDR3 DNA follows: TGTGCCAGCAGCCAAGACCTAGCGGGGGCCGGCCGTACGCAGTATTTT. It is translated as CASSQDLAGAGRTQYF.